The following is a T cell receptor (beta chain) sequence with its context. What it binds is unknown. Running of the assay took place at deep level. How the authors handled the data: Junction-only immunoSEQ data arrived without quality scores, meaning filtering differed. Generated by immunoSEQ multiplex PCR, the TCRdb table keeps only in-frame clones and is missing some. D and trimming come from the DNA, and the V and J calls and clone size come from that table. Among some 450,000 clones, approximately 77% were seen once, and the ten largest hold 12%. Germline trimming cut 3 bases from V and 7 bases from J; bases unmatched to any gene: 11. Germline V CDR1 and CDR2: MNHEY, SMNVEV (reference sequence). This CDR3 contains 16 residues. This sample was included in a study of shared clonotypes between healthy human individuals. Findings and limits, study-wide: Donor scarcity curtailed the genetic and exposure-history diversity represented herein.

All the donors were Caucasian adults who lived in Nashville, Tennessee. The V call is TRBV27, the J call TRBJ2-2; TRBD1 matches 7 bases. Sequencing used PBMCs. The sequence derives from a woman in her thirties or forties in good health. Some clones in this sample may be carry-over from other donors' samples. The CDR3 is CASSFTGTANSGELFF. The CDR3 coding sequence is TGTGCCAGCAGTTTCACCGGGACAGCAAATAGCGGGGAGCTGTTTTTT.